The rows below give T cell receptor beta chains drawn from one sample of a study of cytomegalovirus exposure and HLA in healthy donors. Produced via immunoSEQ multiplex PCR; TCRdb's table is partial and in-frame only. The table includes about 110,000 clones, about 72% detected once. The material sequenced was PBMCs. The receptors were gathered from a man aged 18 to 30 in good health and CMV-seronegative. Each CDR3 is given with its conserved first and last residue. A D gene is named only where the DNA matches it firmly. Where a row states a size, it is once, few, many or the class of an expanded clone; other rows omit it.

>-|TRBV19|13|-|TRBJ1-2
CASSNSRDFGYTF
TGTGCCAGTAGTAATTCAAGAGATTTTGGCTACACCTTC
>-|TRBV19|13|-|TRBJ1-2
CASQLQGNYGYTF
TGTGCCAGCCAGTTACAGGGAAACTATGGCTACACCTTC
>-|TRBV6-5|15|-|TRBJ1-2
CASSRGGARRDGYTF
TGTGCCAGCAGTAGGGGGGGGGCCCGGAGGGATGGCTACACCTTC
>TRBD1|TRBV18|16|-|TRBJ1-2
CASSPLPTGGDYGYTF
TGTGCCAGCTCACCCCTCCCGACAGGGGGCGACTATGGCTACACCTTC
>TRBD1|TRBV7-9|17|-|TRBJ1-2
CASSLGVRRGRGYGYTF
TGTGCCAGCAGCTTGGGCGTTAGAAGGGGGCGAGGTTATGGCTACACCTTC
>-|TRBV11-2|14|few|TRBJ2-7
CASSSRPGAYEQYF
TGTGCCAGCAGCTCACGGCCAGGGGCCTACGAGCAGTACTTC
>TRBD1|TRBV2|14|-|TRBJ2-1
CASSEVTGINEQFF
TGTGCCAGCAGTGAAGTGACAGGGATCAATGAGCAGTTCTTC
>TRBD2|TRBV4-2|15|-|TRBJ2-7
CASSQEIAGACEQYF
TGTGCCAGCAGCCAAGAAATAGCGGGGGCCTGCGAGCAGTACTTC
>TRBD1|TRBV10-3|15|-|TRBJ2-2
CAIAGTGTSTGELFF
TGTGCCATCGCCGGGACAGGAACATCCACCGGGGAGCTGTTTTTT
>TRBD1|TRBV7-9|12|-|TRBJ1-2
CASSPTGFGYTF
TGTGCCAGCAGCCCGACAGGGTTTGGCTACACCTTC
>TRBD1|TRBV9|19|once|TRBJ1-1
CASSVTGTGVIRGRTEAFF
TGTGCCAGCAGCGTAACCGGGACAGGAGTAATTCGGGGGCGTACTGAAGCTTTCTTT
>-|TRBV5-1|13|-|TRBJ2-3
CASSSGSGRTQYF
TGCGCCAGCAGCTCAGGTAGTGGCAGAACGCAGTATTTT
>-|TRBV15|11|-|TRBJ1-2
CATSRDNGYTF
TGTGCCACCAGCAGAGATAATGGCTACACCTTC
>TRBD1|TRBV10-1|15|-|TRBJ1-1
CASSLSGTGASEAFF
TGCGCCAGCAGTCTCTCCGGGACAGGGGCGTCCGAAGCTTTCTTT
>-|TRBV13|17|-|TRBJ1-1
CASSLGAQGSGSTEAFF
TGTGCCAGCAGCTTAGGAGCTCAGGGAAGCGGGAGCACTGAAGCTTTCTTT